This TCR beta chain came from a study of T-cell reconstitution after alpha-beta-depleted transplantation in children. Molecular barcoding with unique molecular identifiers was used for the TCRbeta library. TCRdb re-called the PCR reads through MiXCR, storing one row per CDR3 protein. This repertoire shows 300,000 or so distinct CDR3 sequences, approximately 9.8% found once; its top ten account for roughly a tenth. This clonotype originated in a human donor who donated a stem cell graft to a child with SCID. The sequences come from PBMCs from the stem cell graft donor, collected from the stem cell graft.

The CDR3 spells CASRKDGNTEAFF. DNA of the CDR3: TGCGCCAGCCGCAAGGACGGGAACACTGAAGCTTTCTTT. The chain has TRBV5-1 and TRBJ1-1; D gene ambiguous. Germline V gene data show CDR1 as SGHRS and CDR2 as YFSETQ. Trimming took 7 bases from V and 1 from J, leaving 11 bases between them. The CDR3 consists of 13 residues.